The clone carrying this T cell receptor beta chain was picked up many times. What it recognizes is unknown. Germline CDR1 reads LGHNA; CDR2 reads YSLEER. This CDR3 is built from 17 residues. Trimming removed 0 bases from V and 6 bases from J; junction bases left unmatched: 11. This entry belongs to a study of early T cells in non-severe SARS-CoV-2 infection. As for the study in general: Unsorted whole blood bulk RNA was sequenced, with unpaired chains.

Study-wide results and caveats: Anti-spike CD8 responses were favored in VDJdb matching, and private and CD4 specificities were missed.

Individually, cDNA molecules had unique molecular identifiers attached to them. TCRdb reprocessed the 5' RACE reads via MiXCR and lists one record per CDR3 protein. The table records some 27,000 distinct CDR3 sequences, about 5.8% of them present only once. This rearrangement joins TRBV4-3 to TRBJ2-1; 7 positions agree with TRBD2. Material for sequencing was whole blood. The TCR originated in an adult who was a healthcare worker with PCR-confirmed SARS-CoV-2 infection or an uninfected control (not recorded which). The CDR3 here is CASSQDLRASGFNEQFF. The CDR3 DNA sequence: TGCGCCAGCAGCCAAGATCTTAGGGCTAGCGGTTTCAATGAGCAGTTCTTC.